These 2 T cell receptor beta chains were all obtained from the same sample, sequenced in a study of Graves' ophthalmopathy and Graves' hyperthyroidism. The TCR beta CDR3 regions underwent amplification from RNA transcripts. A first-round RT-PCR used HTBI primers, followed by a second-round multiplex PCR. One entry per CDR3 protein, called by TCRdb with MiXCR from the multiplex PCR reads. The data contain approximately 640,000 distinct CDR3 sequences, roughly 39% of them singletons. Material for sequencing was peripheral blood. The receptors come from an adult man with Graves' ophthalmopathy.

On this clonotype: This may be a read error, as it is one base from a much larger clone. The chain has TRBV11-1 and TRBJ2-5, with D unresolved. The CDR3 runs to 12 residues. CDR1 is SGHAT and CDR2 is FQDESV in the germline V gene (reference sequence). The DNA for the CDR3 is TGTACCAGCAGCTTGGGGTGGGAGACCCAGTACTTC. It is translated as CTSSLGWETQYF.

The genes are TRBV25-1 and TRBJ2-7; TRBD1 is a possible D gene (5 bases). Germline CDR1 reads MGHDK; CDR2 reads SYGVNS. CDR3 size: 16 residues. V shed 4 bases and J shed 3 bases, with 19 bases lying between them. CDR3 in DNA: TGTGCCAGCAGTGCCTCTGGGGCCCTCAAGGTCTACGAGCAGTACTTC. Translation gives CASSASGALKVYEQYF.